Listed below are T cell receptor beta chains from one sample, sequenced in a study of cytomegalovirus exposure and HLA in healthy donors. The table came from immunoSEQ multiplex PCR; TCRdb's copy has only in-frame clones and leaves some out. This sample carries around 100,000 clones, 78% of them seen once, and the ten largest clones take about 4%. The specimen was PBMCs. These receptors all stem from a woman aged 40 to 50 in good health and CMV-seropositive. Each CDR3 is given with its conserved first and last residue. A D gene is named only where the DNA matches it firmly. A clone size is listed for some rows: how often the clone was seen (once, few, many), or a class if it is expanded.

D gene: NA
clone size: NA
J gene: TRBJ2-3
V gene: TRBV4-2
CDR3 DNA: TGTGCCAGCAGCCAAGGGATTGCGGGACGCGGCACAGATACGCAGTATTTT
CDR3 protein: CASSQGIAGRGTDTQYF

D gene: TRBD1
clone size: NA
J gene: TRBJ1-5
V gene: TRBV28
CDR3 DNA: TGTGCCAGCAGACCCAAAGCGACAGGGGGCAATCAGCCCCAGCATTTT
CDR3 protein: CASRPKATGGNQPQHF

D gene: TRBD2
clone size: few
J gene: TRBJ2-7
V gene: TRBV2
CDR3 DNA: TGTGCCAGCAGGAGGGCTAGCGGGAGTGTATACGAGCAGTACTTC
CDR3 protein: CASRRASGSVYEQYF

D gene: TRBD2
clone size: few
J gene: TRBJ2-1
V gene: TRBV19
CDR3 DNA: TGTGCCAGTAGTATCCTAGCGGAAGTTTACAATGAGCAGTTCTTC
CDR3 protein: CASSILAEVYNEQFF

D gene: TRBD2
clone size: NA
J gene: TRBJ2-7
V gene: TRBV29-1
CDR3 DNA: TGCAGCGTTGAGAGGACTAGCGGGAGGGGAACCTACGAGCAGTACTTC
CDR3 protein: CSVERTSGRGTYEQYF

D gene: NA
clone size: few
J gene: TRBJ2-5
V gene: TRBV4-2
CDR3 DNA: TGTGCCAGCAGCCCTGGACAGCAAGAGACCCAGTACTTC
CDR3 protein: CASSPGQQETQYF

D gene: NA
clone size: few
J gene: TRBJ1-4
V gene: TRBV6-6
CDR3 DNA: TGTGCCAGCCAGGGTTCGTTCGTGCAACTGTTTTTT
CDR3 protein: CASQGSFVQLFF

D gene: NA
clone size: once
J gene: TRBJ2-2
V gene: TRBV4-1
CDR3 DNA: TGCGCCAGCAGCCAAGCGACTCTGAACACCGGGGAGCTGTTTTTT
CDR3 protein: CASSQATLNTGELFF

D gene: TRBD1
clone size: NA
J gene: TRBJ2-7
V gene: TRBV6-5
CDR3 DNA: TGTGCCAGCAGAACCGGGACAGGGGTCTACGAGCAGTACTTC
CDR3 protein: CASRTGTGVYEQYF

D gene: NA
clone size: NA
J gene: TRBJ2-1
V gene: TRBV7-8
CDR3 DNA: TGTGCCAGCAGCTTAGGTCTAGGAGCTGAGCAGTTCTTC
CDR3 protein: CASSLGLGAEQFF

D gene: TRBD1
clone size: few
J gene: TRBJ2-3
V gene: TRBV5-6
CDR3 DNA: TGTGCCAGCAACCGGGGGACAGGGGTTAAAACAGATACGCAGTATTTT
CDR3 protein: CASNRGTGVKTDTQYF

D gene: NA
clone size: NA
J gene: TRBJ2-2
V gene: TRBV14
CDR3 DNA: TGTGCCAGCAGCCAAGCTGGGGGCGTCCACGGGGAGCTGTTTTTT
CDR3 protein: CASSQAGGVHGELFF

D gene: NA
clone size: NA
J gene: TRBJ1-3
V gene: TRBV5-1
CDR3 DNA: TGCGCCAGCAGCTTGGACGGACATTCCGTAGGGGGAGGAAACACCATATATTTT
CDR3 protein: CASSLDGHSVGGGNTIYF

D gene: TRBD1
clone size: NA
J gene: TRBJ1-1
V gene: TRBV5-1
CDR3 DNA: TGCGCCAGCAGCTATAATACAGGGGGCCTAACTGAAGCTTTCTTT
CDR3 protein: CASSYNTGGLTEAFF

D gene: TRBD2
clone size: NA
J gene: TRBJ2-1
V gene: TRBV4-2
CDR3 DNA: TGTGCCAGCAGCCAAGATATCGGGCGGGAGGGCGGTTACAATGAGCAGTTCTTC
CDR3 protein: CASSQDIGREGGYNEQFF

D gene: NA
clone size: NA
J gene: TRBJ2-2
V gene: TRBV19
CDR3 DNA: TGTGCCAGTAGCGGGACGAACACCGGGGAGCTGTTTTTT
CDR3 protein: CASSGTNTGELFF

D gene: NA
clone size: NA
J gene: TRBJ2-1
V gene: TRBV5-1
CDR3 DNA: TGCGCCAGCAGCTTATTGACAAACCCCTACAATGAGCAGTTCTTC
CDR3 protein: CASSLLTNPYNEQFF

D gene: TRBD1
clone size: NA
J gene: TRBJ1-1
V gene: TRBV7-9
CDR3 DNA: TGTGCCAGCAGCTTAGCGGGCAGGGGGCGGAACACTGAAGCTTTCTTT
CDR3 protein: CASSLAGRGRNTEAFF

D gene: NA
clone size: NA
J gene: TRBJ2-5
V gene: TRBV7-9
CDR3 DNA: TGTGCCAGCAGCATCTCGGGTCGCGAAGAGACCCAGTACTTC
CDR3 protein: CASSISGREETQYF

D gene: NA
clone size: NA
J gene: TRBJ2-2
V gene: TRBV18
CDR3 DNA: TGTGCCAGCTCACTAAACCGGGGAGCTGACACCGGGGAGCTGTTTTTT
CDR3 protein: CASSLNRGADTGELFF

D gene: TRBD2
clone size: NA
J gene: TRBJ2-1
V gene: TRBV6-6
CDR3 DNA: TGTGCCAGCCTCGGACTAGCGGGTCTCTATGAGCAGTTCTTC
CDR3 protein: CASLGLAGLYEQFF

D gene: TRBD2
clone size: NA
J gene: TRBJ2-2
V gene: TRBV6-4
CDR3 DNA: TGTGCCAGCAGTGACTCGGCGGGAGGGCATGGCGGGGAGCTGTTTTTT
CDR3 protein: CASSDSAGGHGGELFF

D gene: NA
clone size: NA
J gene: TRBJ1-5
V gene: TRBV27
CDR3 DNA: TGTGCCAGCAGTTTAACTCTGTTCCGGCCCCAGCATTTT
CDR3 protein: CASSLTLFRPQHF

D gene: TRBD1
clone size: NA
J gene: TRBJ1-4
V gene: TRBV27
CDR3 DNA: TGTGCCAGCAGTCCGTTACAGGGGACTAATGAAAAACTGTTTTTT
CDR3 protein: CASSPLQGTNEKLFF

D gene: TRBD1
clone size: NA
J gene: TRBJ2-5
V gene: TRBV2
CDR3 DNA: TGTGCCACGCAGGGGGCAGGAGAGACCCAGTACTTC
CDR3 protein: CATQGAGETQYF

D gene: TRBD2
clone size: once
J gene: TRBJ2-7
V gene: TRBV20-1
CDR3 DNA: TGCAGTGCCCGGGGGGTAAGCGAGCAGTACTTC
CDR3 protein: CSARGVSEQYF

D gene: TRBD2
clone size: NA
J gene: TRBJ2-7
V gene: TRBV11-2
CDR3 DNA: TGTGCCAGCAGCTTAGATAGCGCTAGCGGGAGGCAAGAGCAGTACTTC
CDR3 protein: CASSLDSASGRQEQYF